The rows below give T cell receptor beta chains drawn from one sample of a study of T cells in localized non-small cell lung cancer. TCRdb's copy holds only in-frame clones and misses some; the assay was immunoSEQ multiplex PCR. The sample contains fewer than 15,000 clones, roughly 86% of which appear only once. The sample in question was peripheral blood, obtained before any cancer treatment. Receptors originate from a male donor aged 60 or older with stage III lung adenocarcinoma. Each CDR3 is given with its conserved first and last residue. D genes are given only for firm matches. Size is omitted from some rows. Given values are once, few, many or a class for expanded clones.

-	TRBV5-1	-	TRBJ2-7	TGCGCCAGCAGCTTCCTGGGTGGGGCTGAAACCTACGAGCAGTACTTC	CASSFLGGAETYEQYF
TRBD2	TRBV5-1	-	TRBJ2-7	TGCGCCAGCAGGAGCGGGAGTTTCTACGAGCAGTACTTC	CASRSGSFYEQYF
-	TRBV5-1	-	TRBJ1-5	TGCGCCAGCAGCTTGGGGGGGGATCAGCCCCAGCATTTT	CASSLGGDQPQHF
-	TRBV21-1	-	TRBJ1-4	TGTGCCAGCAGCGCTATCCAAAAACTGTTTTTT	CASSAIQKLFF
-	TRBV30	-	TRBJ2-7	TGTGCCTGGAGTAAGGGGGACGGCTACGAGCAGTACTTC	CAWSKGDGYEQYF
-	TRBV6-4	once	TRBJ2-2	TGTGCCAGCAGTGACTCGGCAAAGAACACCGGGGAGCTGTTTTTT	CASSDSAKNTGELFF
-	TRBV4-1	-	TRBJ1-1	TGCGCCAGCAGCCAAGCGGGGCGGAATGGGAACACTGAAGCTTTCTTT	CASSQAGRNGNTEAFF
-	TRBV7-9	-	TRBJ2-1	TGTGCCAGCAGCCTTGGCCTGAACGATGAGCAGTTCTTC	CASSLGLNDEQFF
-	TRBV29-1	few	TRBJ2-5	TGCAGCGTCCTTGGACCGCAGGGTAGGGCCCAGTACTTC	CSVLGPQGRAQYF
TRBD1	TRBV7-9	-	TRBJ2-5	TGTGCCAGCAGCTTGTATAGGACAGGGGGCGGCGAGACCCAGTACTTC	CASSLYRTGGGETQYF
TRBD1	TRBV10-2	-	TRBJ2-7	TGCGCCAGCGAGCTTCCCGGACAGGGTGGAAGGGAGCAGTACTTC	CASELPGQGGREQYF
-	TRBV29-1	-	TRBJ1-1	TGCAGCGCCGACCGCACCACAAACACTGAAGCTTTCTTT	CSADRTTNTEAFF
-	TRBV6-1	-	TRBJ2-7	TGTGCCAGCAGTGAAGTAGGCGTAAATTACGAGCAGTACTTC	CASSEVGVNYEQYF
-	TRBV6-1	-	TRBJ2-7	TGTGCCAGCATGGTCGACAGGTCGGCTTACGAGCAGTACTTC	CASMVDRSAYEQYF
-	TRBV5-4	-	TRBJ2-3	TGTGCCAGCAGCTTGGACGGAACTAGCACAGATACGCAGTATTTT	CASSLDGTSTDTQYF
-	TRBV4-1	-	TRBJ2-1	TGCGCCAGCAGCCAAGGGGACATTCGTCGGGACAATGAGCAGTTCTTC	CASSQGDIRRDNEQFF
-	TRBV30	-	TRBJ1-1	TGTGTCGGGAGTGGGAACACTGAAGCTTTCTTT	CVGSGNTEAFF
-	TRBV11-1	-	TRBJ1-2	TGTGCCAGCAGCTTTGACAGAAACTATGGCTACACCTTC	CASSFDRNYGYTF
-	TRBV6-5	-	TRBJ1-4	TGTGCCAGCAGTAGGCAGACAGTTTATAATGAAAAACTGTTTTTT	CASSRQTVYNEKLFF
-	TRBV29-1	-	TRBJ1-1	TGCAGCGTATCCGAACAGGGAGGGACTGAAGCTTTCTTT	CSVSEQGGTEAFF
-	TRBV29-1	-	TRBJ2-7	TGCAGCGTCTACGTCCGGGACCATGTTGAGCAGTACTTC	CSVYVRDHVEQYF
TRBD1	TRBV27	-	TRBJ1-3	TGTGCCAGCAGCCAACAGGGGGCGAGTGGAAACACCATATATTTT	CASSQQGASGNTIYF
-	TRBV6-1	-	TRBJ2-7	TGTGCCAGCCAACAACAGGGTTGGGGCTACGAGCAGTACTTC	CASQQQGWGYEQYF
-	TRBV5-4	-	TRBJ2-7	TGTGCCAGCAGTTACCCCGGGGTTTACGAGCAGTACTTC	CASSYPGVYEQYF
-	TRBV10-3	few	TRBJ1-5	TGTGCCACTGCGGTCTCAGGCGGGGAGGGTCAGCCCCAGCATTTT	CATAVSGGEGQPQHF
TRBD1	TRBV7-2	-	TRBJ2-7	TGTGCCAGCAGCTTATCCCAACGACGACAGGGGCTCAGGGACGAGCAGTACTTC	CASSLSQRRQGLRDEQYF
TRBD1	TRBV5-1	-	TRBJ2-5	TGCGCCAGCAGCTTGACAGGGGGTGAAGAGACCCAGTACTTC	CASSLTGGEETQYF
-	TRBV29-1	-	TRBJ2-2	TGCAGCGTTGGAGGCGGAACCTCGGGCACCGGGGAGCTGTTTTTT	CSVGGGTSGTGELFF
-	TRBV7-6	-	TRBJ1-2	TGTGCCAGCAGCTTAGGGCAGAAGGAGGGCTACACCTTC	CASSLGQKEGYTF
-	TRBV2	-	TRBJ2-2	TGTGCCAGCAGACTCCTCAGAACCGGGGAGCTGTTTTTT	CASRLLRTGELFF
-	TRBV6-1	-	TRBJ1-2	TGTGCCAGCAGTGAAAGACACGGCTACACCTTC	CASSERHGYTF
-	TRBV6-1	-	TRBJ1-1	TGTGCCAGCAGGACCGCAGGGACGAACACTGAAGCTTTCTTT	CASRTAGTNTEAFF